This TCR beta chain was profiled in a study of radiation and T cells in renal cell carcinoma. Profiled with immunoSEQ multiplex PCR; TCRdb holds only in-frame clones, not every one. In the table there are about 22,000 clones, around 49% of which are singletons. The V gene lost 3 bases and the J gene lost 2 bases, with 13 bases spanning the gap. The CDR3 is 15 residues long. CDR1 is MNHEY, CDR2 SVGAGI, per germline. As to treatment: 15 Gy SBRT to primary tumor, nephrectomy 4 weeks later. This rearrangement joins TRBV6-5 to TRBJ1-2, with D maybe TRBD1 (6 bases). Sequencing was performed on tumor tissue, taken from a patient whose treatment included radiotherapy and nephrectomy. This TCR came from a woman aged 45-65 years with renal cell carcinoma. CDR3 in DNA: TGTGCCAGCAGTTATTCACAGGACAGCAACTATGGCTACACCTTC. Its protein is CASSYSQDSNYGYTF.